The 20 T cell receptor beta chains below all came from one sample that was sequenced in a study of post-analysis software for immune sequencing data. Their cognate antigens are unknown. The TCR beta cDNA libraries contained unique molecular identifiers. TCRdb re-called the PCR reads through MiXCR, storing one row per CDR3 protein. The sample has fewer than 850,000 distinct CDR3 sequences; roughly 50% are singletons. Study findings and constraints: Patients carried roughly 5 TRBV segments more frequently than controls did, and TRBV5-6, TRBV5-1 and TRBV20-1 were among them.

The sequencing input was blood. The receptors originated from a girl aged 5-17 years with multiple sclerosis.

The rearrangement links TRBV15 to TRBJ2-7, with D hard to call. Trimming left V 2 bases short and J 3 bases short, with 11 bases between. The CDR3 is made up of 14 amino acids. Germline V lookup: CDR1 LNHNV, CDR2 YYDKDF (reference sequence). CDR3 region: CATSRLGDRYEQYF. The CDR3 nucleotides read TGTGCCACCAGCAGACTAGGCGACCGCTACGAGCAGTACTTC.

The chain employs TRBV12-5 and TRBJ2-4; D is ambiguous. This CDR3 is built from 11 residues. Trimming pared 4 bases from V and 15 bases from J, leaving 13 bases between. Germline assignment: CDR1 LGHNT and CDR2 FRNRAP. The DNA of the CDR3 is TGTGCTAGTGGTTCCCAACAAGACTGGTACTTC. Its translation: CASGSQQDWYF.

The genes are TRBV4-1 and TRBJ1-1; 7 positions match TRBD1. The CDR3 runs to 15 residues. The trim removed 0 bases at V and 5 bases at J, leaving 6 bases unmatched. The germline V gene has CDR1 MGHRA and CDR2 YSYEKL. As DNA, the CDR3 is TGCGCCAGCAGCCAAGAAGAGACAGGGTCAACTGAAGCTTTCTTT. Protein sequence: CASSQEETGSTEAFF.

This clonotype occurred a few times. The gene calls are TRBV29-1 and TRBJ2-3; 8 nucleotides agree with TRBD1. CDR1 and CDR2 (germline): SQVTM, ANQGSEA. This CDR3 contains 12 residues. The J segment lost 6 bases and the V segment lost 3 bases, leaving 2 bases of the junction unmatched. CDR3 sequence: CSVDRGLDTQYF. Here the CDR3 DNA reads TGCAGCGTTGACAGGGGGCTTGATACGCAGTATTTT.

The rearrangement links TRBV27 to TRBJ2-3; TRBD1 matches 10 bases. This CDR3 has 14 amino acids. The germline V gene encodes CDR1 MNHEY and CDR2 SMNVEV (reference sequence). V dropped 5 bases and J dropped 11; count of bases not matched to a gene: 10. The CDR3 sequence: CASSPRTGGWRQYF. The CDR3 region has the DNA TGTGCCAGCAGTCCCCGGACAGGGGGATGGAGGCAGTATTTT.

The CDR3 nucleotides read TGTGCCAGCAGCTCGGCAGCTCGACCCGCAGATACGCAGTATTTT. It is translated as CASSSAARPADTQYF. The V and J genes are TRBV27 and TRBJ2-3; D is unresolved. With 6 bases removed from V and 4 bases from J, the gap between germline ends came to 17 bases. CDR1 is MNHEY, CDR2 SMNVEV, per germline (reference sequence). The CDR3 totals 15 residues.

The CDR3 DNA reads TGTGCCAGCGACAGAGATCTAGCGGTTTCCTACGAGCAGTACTTC. Translation: CASDRDLAVSYEQYF. The rearrangement uses TRBV6-1 and TRBJ2-7, with 7 positions matching TRBD2. Germline CDR1 is MNHNS and CDR2 is SASEGT. The CDR3 runs 15 residues. V lost 8 bases to trimming and J lost 1 base; unmatched junction nucleotides: 11.

This chain uses TRBV5-1 with TRBJ2-3; no clear D gene. The germline gives CDR1 SGHRS, CDR2 YFSETQ. This CDR3 is built from 14 residues. Trimming shortened V by 0 bases and J by 4 bases, and 9 bases separated the two germline ends. CDR3 protein: CASSLERRSDTQYF. The CDR3 bases are TGCGCCAGCAGCTTGGAACGGAGATCAGATACGCAGTATTTT.

This chain links TRBV6-2 or TRBV6-3 with TRBJ2-7; weak D call: TRBD1 (5 bases). The germline V gene encodes CDR1 MNHEY and CDR2 SVGEGT. The ends were cut back, 1 base at V and 1 base at J, with 8 bases in the middle. This CDR3 region has 14 residues. CDR3 DNA: TGTGCCAGCAGTTACTTCGACAGATCCTACGAGCAGTACTTC. It is translated as CASSYFDRSYEQYF.

The chain is built from TRBV6-6 and TRBJ2-1; D gene unclear. Between the trimmed V and J ends, which lost 8 bases and 5 bases, there was a span of 10 bases. Germline-derived CDR1 and CDR2 are MNHNY and SVGAGI (reference sequence). The CDR3 loop spans 12 amino acids. The CDR3 reads CASLERNNEQFF. In DNA, the CDR3 is TGTGCCAGCCTTGAGAGAAACAATGAGCAGTTCTTC.

V is TRBV14 and J is TRBJ2-1, with 8 bases matching TRBD1. The end of the DNA fits TRBJ2-7 better, so the J call may be wrong. This CDR3 has 15 residues. CDR1 is SGHDN and CDR2 is FVKESK in the germline V gene. CDR3 region: CASSQDGDRGYEQYF. The CDR3 DNA is TGTGCCAGCAGCCAAGATGGAGACAGGGGATACGAGCAGTACTTC.

CDR3 protein: CAISESGSPAYNEQFF. The CDR3 DNA reads TGTGCCATCAGTGAGTCGGGGTCGCCTGCCTACAATGAGCAGTTCTTC. This sequence joins TRBV10-3 and TRBJ2-1, with D unresolved. V was pared by 0 bases and J by 2 bases, with 11 bases between. The CDR3 length is 16 residues. Germline V gives CDR1 ENHRY, CDR2 SYGVKD.

The chain combines TRBV20-1 with TRBJ1-2, with TRBD1 matching 7 bases. The CDR3 is 13 amino acids. V dropped 2 bases and J dropped 7; count of bases not matched to a gene: 7. Germline V gene lookup returns CDR1 DFQATT and CDR2 SNEGSKA (reference sequence). The CDR3: CSARSRGVGGYTF. The CDR3 DNA reads TGCAGTGCTAGAAGCAGGGGGGTCGGTGGCTACACCTTC.

The chain has TRBV11-2 and TRBJ2-1; no firm D call. Gene TRBJ2-7 matches the end of the DNA better, so the J call may be wrong. CDR1 SGHAT and CDR2 FQNNGV come from the germline V gene. The CDR3 is made up of 18 amino acids. The CDR3 spells CASSLDYGLDAILRRQYF. DNA for the CDR3: TGTGCCAGCAGCTTAGATTACGGTCTCGACGCGATCCTACGACGGCAGTACTTC.

This clonotype was observed a few times. The chain recombines TRBV29-1 with TRBJ1-2; the D is unclear. V shed 3 bases and J shed 5 bases, with 13 bases lying between them. There are 13 residues in the CDR3. Germline values: CDR1 SQVTM, CDR2 ANQGSEA. The CDR3 DNA follows: TGCAGCGTTGATCATGCCGGGAGTTATGGCTACACCTTC. Translated: CSVDHAGSYGYTF.

The chain links TRBV5-6 to TRBJ2-5; D call uncertain. V lost 4 bases to trimming and J lost 4 bases, with 11 bases between them. This CDR3 contains 13 residues. Germline V gene data show CDR1 as SGHDT and CDR2 as YYEEEE. This chain's CDR3 is CASSPGRPETQYF. CDR3 sequence (DNA): TGTGCCAGCAGCCCCGGTCGGCCAGAGACCCAGTACTTC.

The gene calls are TRBV4-3 and TRBJ2-7; D remains unclear. The germline CDR1 and CDR2 sequences are LGHNA and YSLEER. V was clipped by 0 bases and J by 6 bases, with 9 bases between them. The CDR3 loop spans 13 amino acids. The CDR3: CASSQDYDGEQYF. The CDR3 DNA is TGCGCCAGCAGCCAAGATTACGATGGCGAGCAGTACTTC.

This clonotype turned up a few times. The V call is TRBV12-3 or TRBV12-4, the J call TRBJ1-5; 12 nucleotides agree with TRBD1. The length of the CDR3 is 14 residues. The V segment lost 5 bases and the J segment 5 bases; nucleotides outside the gene matches: 1. The CDR3 here is CASSGTGGDQPQHF. As DNA, the CDR3 is TGTGCCAGCAGTGGGACAGGGGGCGATCAGCCCCAGCATTTT.

As for this clonotype: An end of the junction differs from the germline gene, which may be a read error. The rearrangement joins TRBV6-5 to TRBJ2-1; 13 nucleotides match TRBD2. The CDR3 loop spans 15 amino acids. Germline V lookup: CDR1 MNHEY, CDR2 SVGAGI. This CDR3 reads CASSYSTSGRNERFF. Written as DNA, the CDR3 is TGTGCCAGCAGTTACTCGACTAGCGGGAGGAATGAGCGGTTCTTC.

A word on this clonotype: Relative to the germline gene, one junction end is altered; a read error may explain this. The rearrangement uses TRBV7-7 and TRBJ2-1; D could derive from TRBD1 or TRBD2 (6 bases each). Germline V gives CDR1 SSHAT, CDR2 FNYEAQ (reference sequence). The CDR3 is 14 residues long. The CDR3 sequence is CASSTGTQHNEQFF. The DNA for the CDR3 is TGTGCTAGCAGCACAGGGACTCAGCACAATGAGCAGTTCTTC.